These 17 T cell receptor beta chains came from one sample sequenced in a study of blood T cell repertoires in COVID-19. The data were produced by immunoSEQ multiplex PCR, yet TCRdb's version contains in-frame clones alone and is incomplete. The sample includes more than 55,000 clones, around 88% seen only once; the top ten take approximately 6.8%. The sample comprised peripheral blood. These receptors originate from a woman aged 65 to 85 with acute or convalescent COVID-19.

This clone was counted a single time. The V call is TRBV5-1, the J call TRBJ2-2, with TRBD1 matching 8 bases. V was clipped by 0 bases and J by 10 bases; unmatched bases: 20. Germline loops: CDR1 SGHRS, CDR2 YFSETQ. The CDR3 length is 19 residues. Here the CDR3 DNA reads TGCGCCAGCAGCTTGGACCCCAGGGGGCTGACTGTCCTCGGGGAGGAGCTGTTTTTT. Its protein is CASSLDPRGLTVLGEELFF.

The CDR3 reads CASSLDRAIPYGYTF. The CDR3 DNA sequence: TGCGCCAGCAGCTTGGACAGGGCAATACCCTATGGCTACACCTTC. The rearrangement links TRBV5-1 to TRBJ1-2; tentative D call: TRBD1 (6 bases). V gave up 0 bases and J gave up 4 bases, with 13 bases separating them. Per the germline V gene, CDR1 is SGHRS and CDR2 is YFSETQ. The CDR3 runs to 15 residues.

The chain uses TRBV9 and TRBJ2-7; the D gene is possibly TRBD2 (6 bases). Trimming removed 0 bases at V and 4 bases at J, with 14 bases between. CDR1 and CDR2 from the germline V gene are SGDLS and YYNGEE. The CDR3 spans 15 residues. Here the CDR3 reads CASSVVGGWTYEQYF. Written as DNA, the CDR3 is TGTGCCAGCAGCGTAGTCGGGGGTTGGACGTACGAGCAGTACTTC.

This clone is a singleton in its sample. This chain links TRBV12-3 or TRBV12-4 with TRBJ2-4, with a tentative D call TRBD2 (5 bases). V lost 7 bases and J 7 bases, leaving 11 bases between the germline ends. The CDR3 contains 12 residues. The CDR3 coding sequence is TGTGCCAGCAAACGGGGTAGCAACATTCAGTACTTC. Protein: CASKRGSNIQYF.

In its sample, this clone was seen once. The chain carries TRBV11-3 and TRBJ1-4; TRBD1 is a possible D gene (6 bases). The V end was cut by 8 bases, the J end by 2 bases, with 18 bases between. This CDR3 has 16 amino acids. Germline values: CDR1 SGHNT, CDR2 YENEEA. The CDR3 loop reads CASPSKWDKTNEKLFF. The CDR3 DNA sequence: TGTGCCAGCCCCTCCAAGTGGGACAAGACTAATGAAAAACTGTTTTTT.

Only one count was recorded for this clone. This chain joins TRBV10-3 and TRBJ1-1; 7 positions match TRBD1. The CDR3 sequence is 12 residues long. The V gene end was trimmed by 11 bases and the J gene end by 5 bases; junction bases not matched to a gene: 8. Germline CDR1 is ENHRY and CDR2 is SYGVKD. This chain's CDR3 is CAVQGGMTEAFF. CDR3 nucleotide sequence: TGTGCCGTCCAGGGGGGTATGACTGAAGCTTTCTTT.

With respect to this clone: The germline gene is not matched at one end of the junction; a read error may be the cause. J is TRBJ1-1 and V is TRBV6-5; TRBD1 agrees at 7 bases. The CDR3 is 14 amino acids. Germline CDR1 MNHEY, CDR2 SVGAGI. This chain's CDR3 is CASGYTQGYTEAFF. CDR3 coding DNA: TGTGCCAGCGGTTACACACAGGGGTACACTGAAGCTTTCTTT.

In this sample, this clone turned up a few times. CDR3 protein: CASSLVGTGKSNQPQHF. In nucleotides, the CDR3 is TGTGCCAGCAGCTTAGTGGGGACAGGCAAGAGCAATCAGCCCCAGCATTTT. The V call is TRBV7-9, the J call TRBJ1-5; 8 nucleotides match TRBD1. With 1 base clipped from V and 1 base from J, the junction kept 6 bases outside the gene matches. Germline lookup yields CDR1 SEHNR and CDR2 FQNEAQ (reference sequence). CDR3 size: 17 residues.

Only a few counts were recorded for this clone. This chain connects TRBV11-2 to TRBJ2-5; perhaps TRBD2 as D (5 bases). The V end lost 2 bases, the J end lost 5 bases, and 9 bases lay between the germline ends. Germline loops: CDR1 SGHAT, CDR2 FQNNGV. The CDR3 consists of 13 residues. CDR3 sequence: CASSLWRRETQYF. DNA of the CDR3: TGTGCCAGCAGCTTATGGCGGAGGGAGACCCAGTACTTC. Complete variable domain (other parts from reference TRBV11-2 and TRBJ2-5): EAGVAQSPRYKIIEKRQSVAFWCNPISGHATLYWYQQILGQGPKLLIQFQNNGVVDDSQLPKDRFSAERLKGVDSTLKIQPAKLEDSAVYLCASSLWRRETQYFGPGTRLLVL.

CDR3 coding DNA: TGTGCCAGCAGCCAAGCAGTCTCCACTGAAGCTTTCTTT. It is translated as CASSQAVSTEAFF. The chain has TRBV14 and TRBJ1-1; D gene ambiguous. The CDR3 is 13 amino acids. Germline lookup yields CDR1 SGHDN and CDR2 FVKESK. Trimming removed 1 base at V and 4 bases at J, with 7 bases between.

This clone has only a few counts. CDR3 sequence: CASSSGGARDQPQHF. CDR3 DNA sequence: TGTGCCAGCAGTTCCGGGGGGGCCCGGGATCAGCCCCAGCATTTT. This chain links TRBV6-5 with TRBJ1-5; maybe TRBD1 (6 bases). Germline V gives CDR1 MNHEY, CDR2 SVGAGI. V was cut by 4 bases and J by 5 bases, with 15 bases left in between. This CDR3 is 15 amino acids long.

V gene TRBV19 combines with J gene TRBJ1-6; 7 bases are a match to TRBD1. Germline V gives CDR1 LNHDA, CDR2 SQIVND (reference sequence). The CDR3 sequence is 15 residues long. With V trimmed by 7 bases and J by 7 bases, 10 bases remained unmatched. CDR3 protein: CASKPGTGQNSPLHF. DNA for the CDR3: TGTGCCAGTAAACCGGGGACGGGACAGAATTCACCCCTCCACTTT.

V gene TRBV4-2 combines with J gene TRBJ2-5; TRBD2 matches at 7 bases. V gave up 1 base and J gave up 5 bases; unmatched junction bases: 10. Germline V gene sequence: CDR1 LGHNA, CDR2 YNFKEQ. The CDR3 runs 16 residues. The DNA for the CDR3 is TGTGCCAGCAGCCAAGTACCAGCGGGACCGGCGGAGACCCAGTACTTC. This sequence encodes CASSQVPAGPAETQYF.

This clone was seen more than once but under ten times. The V call is TRBV14, the J call TRBJ1-1; 8 bases agree with TRBD1. The germline CDR1 and CDR2 sequences are SGHDN and FVKESK. CDR3 length equals 16 residues. With 3 bases clipped from V and 5 bases from J, the junction kept 11 bases outside the gene matches. In DNA form, the CDR3 reads TGTGCCAGCAGCCAGGATGGACAGGGACGGAATACTGAAGCTTTCTTT. It specifies CASSQDGQGRNTEAFF.

This rearrangement joins TRBV28 to TRBJ1-1, with a tentative D call TRBD1 (5 bases). The CDR3 loop spans 16 amino acids. Germline CDR1 MDHEN, CDR2 SYDVKM. Between the trimmed V and J ends, which lost 4 bases and 0 bases, there was a span of 15 bases. CDR3 nucleotide sequence: TGTGCCAGCAGTTCCTGGGGCCGCGGTCTGAACACTGAAGCTTTCTTT. Residues: CASSSWGRGLNTEAFF. Supplemented by reference TRBV28 and TRBJ1-1, the full variable domain reads DVKVTQSSRYLVKRTGEKVFLECVQDMDHENMFWYRQDPGLGLRLIYFSYDVKMKEKGDIPEGYSVSREKKERFSLILESASTNQTSMYLCASSSWGRGLNTEAFFGQGTRLTVV.

This clone was seen just once. The genes are TRBV15 and TRBJ1-2; D remains ambiguous. The CDR3 length is 15 residues. The germline CDR1 and CDR2 sequences are LNHNV and YYDKDF (reference sequence). V gave up 1 base and J gave up 0 bases, with 9 bases separating them. DNA of the CDR3: TGTGCCACCAGCAGAGTGCGAGAAGCTAACTATGGCTACACCTTC. It is translated as CATSRVREANYGYTF.

The chain uses TRBV7-9 and TRBJ2-7; 7 nucleotides align to TRBD1. After removal of 5 bases from V and 1 base from J, the junction contained 5 bases not matched to a gene. This CDR3 has 14 amino acids. Germline V gives CDR1 SEHNR, CDR2 FQNEAQ (reference sequence). The CDR3 spells CASSPDRSSYEQYF. CDR3 nucleotides: TGTGCCAGCAGCCCGGACAGGTCTTCCTACGAGCAGTACTTC.